This TCR beta chain was captured by sequencing in a study of OX40 agonist ivuxolimab in advanced cancers. Looking at the study overall: Ivuxolimab is a fully human IgG2 antibody that activates OX40 (CD134). Patients were dosed intravenously with ivuxolimab at 0.01 to 10 mg/kg every 2 weeks.

A remark on this clone: The antigen is unknown.

The CDR3 contains 15 residues. CDR1 is MNHEY, CDR2 SMNVEV, per germline (reference sequence). V was pared by 5 bases and J by 6 bases, with 16 bases between. Overall study findings and caveats: Patients with a partial response at 0.1-3.0 mg/kg had among the lowest clonal expansion. More expanded clones were seen, on average, in CD8+ T cells than in CD4+.

Some clones are missing from TCRdb's copy, which holds only in-frame ones; the method was immunoSEQ multiplex PCR. This sample has tens of thousands of clones; nearly 90% occur once, and the top ten carry about 0.3%. This material consisted of CD4+ or CD8+ T cells sorted from blood, taken in a trial of the OX40 agonist ivuxolimab. The J gene is TRBJ2-2, the V gene TRBV27; D might be TRBD2 (6 bases). This sequence was found in an adult with an advanced solid tumor such as melanoma, head and neck, liver or kidney cancer. The CDR3 region has the DNA TGTGCCAGCAGTCCGCACCGACTAGTTCCCGGGGAGCTGTTTTTT. This codes for CASSPHRLVPGELFF.